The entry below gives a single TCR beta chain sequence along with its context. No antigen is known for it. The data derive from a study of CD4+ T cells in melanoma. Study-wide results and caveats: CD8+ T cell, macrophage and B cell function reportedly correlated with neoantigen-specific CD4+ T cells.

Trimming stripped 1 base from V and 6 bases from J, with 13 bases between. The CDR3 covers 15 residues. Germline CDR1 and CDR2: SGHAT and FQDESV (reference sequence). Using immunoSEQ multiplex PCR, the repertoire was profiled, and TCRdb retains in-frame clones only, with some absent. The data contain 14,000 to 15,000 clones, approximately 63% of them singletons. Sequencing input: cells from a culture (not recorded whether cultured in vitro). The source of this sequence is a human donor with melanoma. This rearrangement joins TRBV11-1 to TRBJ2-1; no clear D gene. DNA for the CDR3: TGTGCCAGCAGCTTAGACCGGCTCGTGAGCAATGAGCAGTTCTTC. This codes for CASSLDRLVSNEQFF.